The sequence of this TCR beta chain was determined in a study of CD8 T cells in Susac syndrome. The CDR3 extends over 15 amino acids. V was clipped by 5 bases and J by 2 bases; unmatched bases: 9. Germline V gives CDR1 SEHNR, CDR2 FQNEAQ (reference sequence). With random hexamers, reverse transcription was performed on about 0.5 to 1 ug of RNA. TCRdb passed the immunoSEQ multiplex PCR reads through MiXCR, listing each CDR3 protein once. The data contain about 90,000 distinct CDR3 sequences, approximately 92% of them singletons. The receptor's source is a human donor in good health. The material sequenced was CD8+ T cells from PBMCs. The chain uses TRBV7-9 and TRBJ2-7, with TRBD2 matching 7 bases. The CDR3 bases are TGTGCCAGCAGCGAATTGCGGGGGACGACCTACGAGCAGTACTTC. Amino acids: CASSELRGTTYEQYF.